The clone carrying this TCR beta chain was observed a few times. This CDR3 is 16 amino acids long. The V gene end was trimmed by 3 bases and the J gene end by 2 bases; junction bases not matched to a gene: 7. From germline, CDR1 is MGHRA and CDR2 YSYEKL. The sample originates from a study of blood T cells in healthy people across ages. Using a J-beta primer mix together with a sample-barcoded 5' primer, a second PCR was run for about 6 to 11 cycles. TCRdb reprocessed the 5' RACE reads via MiXCR and lists one record per CDR3 protein. The sample shows around 800,000 distinct CDR3 sequences, approximately 24% of them seen only once. These data were also reused for a study on T cells of mothers and their children.

The V gene is TRBV4-1, the J gene TRBJ2-3, with 8 positions matching TRBD2. What was sequenced was blood. The receptor comes from a boy aged 10-17 years in good health. The CDR3 spells CASSQAAAGVTDTQYF. The CDR3 DNA reads TGCGCCAGCAGCCAGGCGGCAGCGGGGGTCACAGATACGCAGTATTTT.